A single T cell receptor (beta chain) is shown here with its context. Authors' data handling: Estimated nucleated cell counts came from reference gene primer amplification. Sequencing used immunoSEQ multiplex PCR; TCRdb keeps in-frame clones, though not all of them. The D gene and trimming were derived from the DNA, and the V and J assignments and clone size from that table. The sample lists some 100,000 clones; 85% were seen once. The sample is drawn from a study of blood T cell repertoires in COVID-19. CDR3 length: 17 residues. Germline lookup yields CDR1 KGHSH and CDR2 LQKENI. Trimming shortened V by 3 bases and J by 2 bases, and 19 bases separated the two germline ends.

Source material: peripheral blood. This rearrangement joins TRBV18 to TRBJ1-1, with D perhaps TRBD1 (6 bases). The TCR sequence derives from a woman in her seventies with active or convalescent COVID-19. Here the CDR3 DNA reads TGTGCCAGCTCACCGAGAGGACAGTTCTTTATAAACACTGAAGCTTTCTTT. Translating gives CASSPRGQFFINTEAFF. The full variable domain, in which reference TRBV18 and TRBJ1-1 provide the parts outside the CDR3, is NAGVMQNPRHLVRRRGQEARLRCSPMKGHSHVYWYRQLPEEGLKFMVYLQKENIIDESGMPKERFSAEFPKEGPSILRIQQVVRGDSAAYFCASSPRGQFFINTEAFFGQGTRLTVV.